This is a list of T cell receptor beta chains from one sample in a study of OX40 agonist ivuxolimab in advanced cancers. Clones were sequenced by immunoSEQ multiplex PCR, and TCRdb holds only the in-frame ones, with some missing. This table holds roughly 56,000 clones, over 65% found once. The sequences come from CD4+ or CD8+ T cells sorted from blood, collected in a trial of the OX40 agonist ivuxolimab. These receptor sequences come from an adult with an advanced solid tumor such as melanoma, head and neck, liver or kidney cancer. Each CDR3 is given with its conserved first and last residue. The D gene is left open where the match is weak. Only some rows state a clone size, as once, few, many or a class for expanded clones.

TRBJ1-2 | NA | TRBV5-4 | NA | TGTGCCAGCAGCGGGGGAGGACAGTACTATGGCTACACCTTC | CASSGGGQYYGYTF
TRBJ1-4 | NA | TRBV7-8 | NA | TGTGCCAGCAGCTTCTCGGGTGAAAAACTGTTTTTT | CASSFSGEKLFF
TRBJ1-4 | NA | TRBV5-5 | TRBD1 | TGTGCCAGCAGCCGCACAGGGGGGGATGAAAAACTGTTTTTT | CASSRTGGDEKLFF
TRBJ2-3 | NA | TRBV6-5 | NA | TGTGCCAGCAGCCCGTCGGGACTCCCCACAGATACGCAGTATTTT | CASSPSGLPTDTQYF
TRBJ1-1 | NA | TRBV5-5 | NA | TGTGCCAGCAGACCTACAGGGACAAACACTGAAGCTTTCTTT | CASRPTGTNTEAFF
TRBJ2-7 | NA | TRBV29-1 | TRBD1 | TGCAGCGTACTTTGGACAGGGACCTACGAGCAGTACTTC | CSVLWTGTYEQYF
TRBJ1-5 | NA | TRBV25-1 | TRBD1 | TGTGCCAGCAGTAGAGGGACAGGGGTTCAGCCCCAGCATTTT | CASSRGTGVQPQHF
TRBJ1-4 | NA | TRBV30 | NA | TGTGCCTGCCCTCCCGACCGTGGGGCGGATGAAAAACTGTTTTTT | CACPPDRGADEKLFF
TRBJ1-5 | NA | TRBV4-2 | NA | TGTGCCAGCAGCCAAGTGACTTCGAGGGGTCAGCCCCAGCATTTT | CASSQVTSRGQPQHF
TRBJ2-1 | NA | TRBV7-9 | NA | TGTGCCAGCAGCTTAGACAGCTTCTCGGAGCAGTTCTTC | CASSLDSFSEQFF
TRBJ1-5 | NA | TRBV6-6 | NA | TGTGCCAGCAGTTCCTCTTCACAGGGAAATCAGCCCCAGCATTTT | CASSSSSQGNQPQHF
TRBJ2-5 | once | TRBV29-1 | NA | TGCAGCGTTGCCGCAGGGTTGGAGACCCAGTACTTC | CSVAAGLETQYF
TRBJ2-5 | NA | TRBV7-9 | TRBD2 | TGTGCCAGCAGCTTCAAGGCGGGACTAGGGTTTCCGGAGACCCAGTACTTC | CASSFKAGLGFPETQYF
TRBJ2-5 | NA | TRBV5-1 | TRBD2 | TGCGCCAGCAGCCGGGGGGTGAGACAAGAGACCCAGTACTTC | CASSRGVRQETQYF
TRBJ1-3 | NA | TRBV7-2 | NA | TGTGCCAGCAGGGCAGGGGTGTCTGGAAACACCATATATTTT | CASRAGVSGNTIYF
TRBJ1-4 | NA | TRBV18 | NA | TGTGCCAGCTCACTCCTCGCACAGGGCCGAGGAACTAATGAAAAACTGTTTTTT | CASSLLAQGRGTNEKLFF
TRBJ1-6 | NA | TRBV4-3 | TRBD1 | TGCGCCAGCAGCCAAGCAGGCGGGACAGGGAATTCACCCCTCCACTTT | CASSQAGGTGNSPLHF
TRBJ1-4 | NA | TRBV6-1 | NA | TGTGCCTGCCGTTGGGCGGGACGGATTAATGAAAAACTGTTTTTT | CACRWAGRINEKLFF
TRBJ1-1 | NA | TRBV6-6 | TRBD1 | TGTGCCAGCAGTTCCCGGACAGGGCGAACTGAAGCTTTCTTT | CASSSRTGRTEAFF
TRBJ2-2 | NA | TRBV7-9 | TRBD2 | TGTGCCAGCAGCTTATACGCTAGCGGGCCGAGAGATGGGGAGCTGTTTTTT | CASSLYASGPRDGELFF
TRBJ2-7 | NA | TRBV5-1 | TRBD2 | TGCGCCAGCAAGGTGGGTAGCGGGACTACCTACGAGCAGTACTTC | CASKVGSGTTYEQYF
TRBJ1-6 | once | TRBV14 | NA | TGTGCCAGCAGCGCCAGGTCAGGGTTTAATTCACCCCTCCACTTT | CASSARSGFNSPLHF
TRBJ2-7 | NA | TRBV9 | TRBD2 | TGTGCCAGCAGCGTAGGGCCAGCGGGAGTCGAGCAGTACTTC | CASSVGPAGVEQYF
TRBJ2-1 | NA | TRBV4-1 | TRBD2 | TGCGCCAGCAGCCAAGATCGAGGCGGGAGGGCCTTGAGTGAGCAGTTCTTC | CASSQDRGGRALSEQFF
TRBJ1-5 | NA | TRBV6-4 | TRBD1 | TGTGCCAGCGGGGGACAGGTCTTAGGCAATCAGCCCCAGCATTTT | CASGGQVLGNQPQHF
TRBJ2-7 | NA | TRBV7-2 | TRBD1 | TGTGCCAGCAGCCCCGGACAGGGGGCGGGGGAGCAGTACTTC | CASSPGQGAGEQYF
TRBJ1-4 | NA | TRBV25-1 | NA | TGTGCCAGCAGTGAATACCCGGACAGCTCTAATGAAAAACTGTTTTTT | CASSEYPDSSNEKLFF
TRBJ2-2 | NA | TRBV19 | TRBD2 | TGTGCCAGTAGTATAGATCGGACTAGCGGGGAGGGTACCGGGGAGCTGTTTTTT | CASSIDRTSGEGTGELFF
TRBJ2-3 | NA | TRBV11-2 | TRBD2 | TGTGCCAGCAGCGCCTCGACTAGCTTCACAGATACGCAGTATTTT | CASSASTSFTDTQYF
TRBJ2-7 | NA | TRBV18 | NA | TGTGCCAGCTCACCGGCCAACGAGCAGTACTTC | CASSPANEQYF
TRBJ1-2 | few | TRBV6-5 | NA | TGTGCCAGCAGCCTACTAGGGGTCTATGGCTACACCTTC | CASSLLGVYGYTF
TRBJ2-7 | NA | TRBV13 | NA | TGTGCCAGCAGCTTAGAGAAGGGGGGGTCCTACGAGCAGTACTTC | CASSLEKGGSYEQYF
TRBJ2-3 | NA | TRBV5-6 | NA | TGTGCCAGCAGACGCAACGGGGGCGCGTTAGATACGCAGTATTTT | CASRRNGGALDTQYF
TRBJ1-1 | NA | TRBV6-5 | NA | TGTGCCAGCAGTTATTCGGAGAACACTGAAGCTTTCTTT | CASSYSENTEAFF
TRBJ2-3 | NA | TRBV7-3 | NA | TGTGCCAGCAGCTTAACAGGGTCCACAGATACGCAGTATTTT | CASSLTGSTDTQYF
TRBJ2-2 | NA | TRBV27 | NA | TGTGCCAGCAGTTTGGACGGATCGAACACCGGGGAGCTGTTTTTT | CASSLDGSNTGELFF
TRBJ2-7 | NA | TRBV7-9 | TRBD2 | TGTGCCAGCAGCCAAGGGGGGGGACTAGCGGACGGTATTACCTACGAGCAGTACTTC | CASSQGGGLADGITYEQYF
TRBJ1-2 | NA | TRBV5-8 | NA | TGTGCCAGCAGCTTGGATCTCAGGCTGGGCTATGGCTACACCTTC | CASSLDLRLGYGYTF
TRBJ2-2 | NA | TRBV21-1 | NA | TGTGCCAGCACCGGGACTAGCGCGAACACCGGGGAGCTGTTTTTT | CASTGTSANTGELFF